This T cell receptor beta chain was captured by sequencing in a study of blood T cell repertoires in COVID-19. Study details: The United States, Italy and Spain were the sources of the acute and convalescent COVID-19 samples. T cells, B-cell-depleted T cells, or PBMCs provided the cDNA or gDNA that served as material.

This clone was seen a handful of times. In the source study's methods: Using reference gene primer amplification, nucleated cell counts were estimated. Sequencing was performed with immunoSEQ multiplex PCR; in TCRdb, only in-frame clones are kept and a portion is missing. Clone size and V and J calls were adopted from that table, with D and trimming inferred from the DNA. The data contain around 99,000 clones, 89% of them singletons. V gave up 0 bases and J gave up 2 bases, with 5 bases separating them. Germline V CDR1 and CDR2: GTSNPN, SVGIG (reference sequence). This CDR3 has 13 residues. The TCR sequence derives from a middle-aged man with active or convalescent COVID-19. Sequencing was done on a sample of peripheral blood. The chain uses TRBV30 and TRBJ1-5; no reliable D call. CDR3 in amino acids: CAWSVLGNQPQHF. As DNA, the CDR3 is TGTGCCTGGAGTGTACTAGGCAATCAGCCCCAGCATTTT.